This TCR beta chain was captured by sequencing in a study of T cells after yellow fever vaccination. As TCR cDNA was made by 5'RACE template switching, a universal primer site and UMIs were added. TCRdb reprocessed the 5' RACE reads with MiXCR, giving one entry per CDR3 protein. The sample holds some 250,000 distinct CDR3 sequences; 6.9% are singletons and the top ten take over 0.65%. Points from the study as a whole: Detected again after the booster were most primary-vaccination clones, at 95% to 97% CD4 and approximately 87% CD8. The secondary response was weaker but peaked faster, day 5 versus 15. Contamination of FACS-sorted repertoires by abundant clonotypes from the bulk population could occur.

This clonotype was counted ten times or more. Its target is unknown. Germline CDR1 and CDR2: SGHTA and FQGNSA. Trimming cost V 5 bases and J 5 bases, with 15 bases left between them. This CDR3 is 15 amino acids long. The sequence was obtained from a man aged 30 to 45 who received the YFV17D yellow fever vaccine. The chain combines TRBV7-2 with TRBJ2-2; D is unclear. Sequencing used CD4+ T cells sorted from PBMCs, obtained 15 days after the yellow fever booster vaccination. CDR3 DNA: TGTGCCAGCAGCGTAACGCGGCTGAAGACCGGGGAGCTGTTTTTT. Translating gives CASSVTRLKTGELFF.